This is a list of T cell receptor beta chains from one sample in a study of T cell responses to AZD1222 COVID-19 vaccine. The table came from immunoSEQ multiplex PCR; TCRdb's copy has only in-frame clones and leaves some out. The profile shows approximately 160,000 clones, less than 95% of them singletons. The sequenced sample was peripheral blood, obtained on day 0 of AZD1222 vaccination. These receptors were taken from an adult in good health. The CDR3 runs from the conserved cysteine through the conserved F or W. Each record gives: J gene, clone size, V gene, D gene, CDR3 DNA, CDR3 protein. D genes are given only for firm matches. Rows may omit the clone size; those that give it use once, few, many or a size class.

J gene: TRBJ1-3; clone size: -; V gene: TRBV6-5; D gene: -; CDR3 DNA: TGTGCCAGCAGCTCCGTGGGGGGAAACACCATATATTTT; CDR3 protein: CASSSVGGNTIYF
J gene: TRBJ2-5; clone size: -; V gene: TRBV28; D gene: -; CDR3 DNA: TGTGCCAGCAGTTTACCCGGGGCAAACGGGGGGACCCAGTACTTC; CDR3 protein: CASSLPGANGGTQYF
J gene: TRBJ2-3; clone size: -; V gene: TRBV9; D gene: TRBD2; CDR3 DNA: TGTGCCAGCGATAGGGTAGCGGGGGTTGTAGATACGCAGTATTTT; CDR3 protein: CASDRVAGVVDTQYF
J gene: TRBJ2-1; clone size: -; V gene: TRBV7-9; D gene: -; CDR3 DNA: TGTGCCAGCAGGCTCGGACTAAAGTTCACTGAGCAGTTCTTC; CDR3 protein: CASRLGLKFTEQFF
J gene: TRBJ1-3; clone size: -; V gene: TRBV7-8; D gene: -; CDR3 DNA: TGTGCCAGCAGCCCATACCGAGGGACATCTGGAAACACCATATATTTT; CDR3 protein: CASSPYRGTSGNTIYF
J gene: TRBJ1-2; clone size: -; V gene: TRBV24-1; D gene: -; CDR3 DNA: TGTGCCACCAGTGACCGGAAACAGATCTTTCCCAACTATGGCTACACCTTC; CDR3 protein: CATSDRKQIFPNYGYTF
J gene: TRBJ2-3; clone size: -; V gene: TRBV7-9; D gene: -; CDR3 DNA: TGTGCCAGCAGCTTAGACCAAGTTGGGGTAACGCAGTATTTT; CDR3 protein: CASSLDQVGVTQYF
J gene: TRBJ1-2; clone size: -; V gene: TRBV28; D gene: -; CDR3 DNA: TGTGCCAGCAGTTTATTGTTGGGCGGCGGGGGGCGTATTGGCTACACCTTC; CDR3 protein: CASSLLLGGGGRIGYTF
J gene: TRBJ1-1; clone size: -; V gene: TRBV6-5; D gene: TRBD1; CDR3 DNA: TGTGCCAGCACCGCCACTCAGGGGGCGAACACTGAAGCTTTCTTT; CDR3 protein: CASTATQGANTEAFF
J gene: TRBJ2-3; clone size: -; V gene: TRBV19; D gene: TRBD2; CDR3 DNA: TGTGCCAGTAGAAGAGCGGGGGGGCTTAGTGGCACAGATACGCAGTATTTT; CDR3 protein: CASRRAGGLSGTDTQYF
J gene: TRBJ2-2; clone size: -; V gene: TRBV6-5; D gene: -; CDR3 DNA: TGTGCCAGCAATCCGGGACCCACGAACACCGGGGAGCTGTTTTTT; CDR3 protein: CASNPGPTNTGELFF
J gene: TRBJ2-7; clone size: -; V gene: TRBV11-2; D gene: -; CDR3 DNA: TGTGCCAGCAGCTTAGTTCGGGGGACGGGTGGCGAGCAGTACTTC; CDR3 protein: CASSLVRGTGGEQYF
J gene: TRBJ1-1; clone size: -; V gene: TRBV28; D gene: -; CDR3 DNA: TGTGCCAGCAGTTTTCCCCAGAACACTGAAGCTTTCTTT; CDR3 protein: CASSFPQNTEAFF
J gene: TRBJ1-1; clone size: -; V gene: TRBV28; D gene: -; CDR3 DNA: TGTGCCAGCTCTGGGGTCATGGGTTGGGTCGGCGTCGCTGAAGCTTTCTTT; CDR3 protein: CASSGVMGWVGVAEAFF
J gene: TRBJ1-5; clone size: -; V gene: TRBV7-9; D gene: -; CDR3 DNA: TGTGCCAGCAGCTTAGTTTTGGTGCAGCCCCAGCATTTT; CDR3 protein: CASSLVLVQPQHF
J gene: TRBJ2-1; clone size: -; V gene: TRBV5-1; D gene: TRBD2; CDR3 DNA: TGCGCCAGCAGCTTGTTCGGGACTAGCGGCCCACCCCTTACCTACAATGAGCAGTTCTTC; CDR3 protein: CASSLFGTSGPPLTYNEQFF
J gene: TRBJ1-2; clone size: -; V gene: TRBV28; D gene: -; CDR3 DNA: TGTGCCAGCAGTTGGCACACCCTAGGAGGCTACACCTTC; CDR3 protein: CASSWHTLGGYTF
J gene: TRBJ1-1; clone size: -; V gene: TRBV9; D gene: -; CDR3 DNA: TGTGCCAGCAGCGTAGGATGGAGCGCCAAAGAAGCTTTCTTT; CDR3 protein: CASSVGWSAKEAFF
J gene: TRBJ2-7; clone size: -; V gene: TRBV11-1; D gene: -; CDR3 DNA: TGTGCCAGCAGCTTAGCATCAGCGGCGGCCTACGAGCAGTACTTC; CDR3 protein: CASSLASAAAYEQYF
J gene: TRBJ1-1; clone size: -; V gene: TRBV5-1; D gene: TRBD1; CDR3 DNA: TGCGCCAGCAGCTCCCGACAGGGCTCCACTGAAGCTTTCTTT; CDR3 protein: CASSSRQGSTEAFF
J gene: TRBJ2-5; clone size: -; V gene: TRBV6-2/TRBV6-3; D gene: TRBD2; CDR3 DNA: TGTGCCAGCAGTTACGGACTAGCGGGCATGCAGTACTTC; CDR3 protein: CASSYGLAGMQYF
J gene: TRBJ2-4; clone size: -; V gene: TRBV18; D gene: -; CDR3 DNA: TGTGCCAGCTCACCCGGGTCCGTCGGGGAAAACATTCAGTACTTC; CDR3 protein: CASSPGSVGENIQYF
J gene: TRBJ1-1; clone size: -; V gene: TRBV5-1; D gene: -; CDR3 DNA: TGCGCCAGCAGCTTAATTTCGCAGCTGAACACTGAAGCTTTCTTT; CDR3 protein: CASSLISQLNTEAFF
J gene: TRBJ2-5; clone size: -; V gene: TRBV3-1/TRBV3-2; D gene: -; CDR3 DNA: TGTGCCAGCAGCCAATATCGAGAGACCCAGTACTTC; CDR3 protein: CASSQYRETQYF
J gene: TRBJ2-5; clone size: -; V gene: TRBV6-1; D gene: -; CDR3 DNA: TGTGCCAGCAGTGACGGCTTCTTGGGGACCCAGTACTTC; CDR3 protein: CASSDGFLGTQYF
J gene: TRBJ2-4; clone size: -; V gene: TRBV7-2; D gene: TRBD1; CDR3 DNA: TGTGCCAGCAGCATCGACGGACAGGGAGGCAAAAACATTCAGTACTTC; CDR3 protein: CASSIDGQGGKNIQYF
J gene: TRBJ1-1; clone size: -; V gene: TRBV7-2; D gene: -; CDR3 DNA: TGTGCCAGCAGCTTAGCGCTATGGGGGGAGACTGAAGCTTTCTTT; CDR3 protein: CASSLALWGETEAFF
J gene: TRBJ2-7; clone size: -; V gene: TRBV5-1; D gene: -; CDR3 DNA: TGCGCCAGCAGCTTGGGGGCGGACTACGAGCAGTACTTC; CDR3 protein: CASSLGADYEQYF
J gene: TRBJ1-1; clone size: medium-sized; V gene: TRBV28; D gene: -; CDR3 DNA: TGTGCCAGCAGTCTTCGGACAGAAATGAACACTGAAGCTTTCTTT; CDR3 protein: CASSLRTEMNTEAFF
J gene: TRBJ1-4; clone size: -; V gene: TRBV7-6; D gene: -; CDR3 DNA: TGTGCCAGCAGCTTGGAACAGTCCACTAATGAAAAACTGTTTTTT; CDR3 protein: CASSLEQSTNEKLFF
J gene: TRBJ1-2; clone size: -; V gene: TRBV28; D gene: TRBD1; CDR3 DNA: TGTGCCAGCAGTCAACAGGGGCCAGGTGGCTACACCTTC; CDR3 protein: CASSQQGPGGYTF
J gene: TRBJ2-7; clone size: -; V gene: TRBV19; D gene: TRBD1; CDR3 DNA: TGTGCCAGTAGTTTGAGGGGGCAGGACGAGCAGTACTTC; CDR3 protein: CASSLRGQDEQYF
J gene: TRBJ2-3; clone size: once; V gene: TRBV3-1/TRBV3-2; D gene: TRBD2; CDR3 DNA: TGTGCCAGCAGTTTAGGACTAGTTCCAGATACGCAGTATTTT; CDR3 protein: CASSLGLVPDTQYF